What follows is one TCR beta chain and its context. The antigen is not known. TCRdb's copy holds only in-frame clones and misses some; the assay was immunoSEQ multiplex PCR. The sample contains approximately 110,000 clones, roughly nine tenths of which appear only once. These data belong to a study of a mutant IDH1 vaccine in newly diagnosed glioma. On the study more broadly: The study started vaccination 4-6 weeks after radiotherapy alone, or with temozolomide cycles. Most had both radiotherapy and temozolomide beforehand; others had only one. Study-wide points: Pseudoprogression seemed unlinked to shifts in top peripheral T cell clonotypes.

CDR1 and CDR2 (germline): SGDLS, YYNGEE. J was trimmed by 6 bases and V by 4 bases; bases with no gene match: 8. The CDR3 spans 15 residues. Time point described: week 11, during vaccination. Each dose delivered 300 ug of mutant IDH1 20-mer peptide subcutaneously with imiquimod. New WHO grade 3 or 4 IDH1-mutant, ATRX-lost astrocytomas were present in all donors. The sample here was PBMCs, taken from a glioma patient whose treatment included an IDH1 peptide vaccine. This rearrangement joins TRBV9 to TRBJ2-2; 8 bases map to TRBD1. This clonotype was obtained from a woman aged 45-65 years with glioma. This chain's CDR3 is CASSLRTGRAGELFF. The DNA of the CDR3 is TGTGCCAGCAGCCTAAGGACAGGGCGGGCCGGGGAGCTGTTTTTT.